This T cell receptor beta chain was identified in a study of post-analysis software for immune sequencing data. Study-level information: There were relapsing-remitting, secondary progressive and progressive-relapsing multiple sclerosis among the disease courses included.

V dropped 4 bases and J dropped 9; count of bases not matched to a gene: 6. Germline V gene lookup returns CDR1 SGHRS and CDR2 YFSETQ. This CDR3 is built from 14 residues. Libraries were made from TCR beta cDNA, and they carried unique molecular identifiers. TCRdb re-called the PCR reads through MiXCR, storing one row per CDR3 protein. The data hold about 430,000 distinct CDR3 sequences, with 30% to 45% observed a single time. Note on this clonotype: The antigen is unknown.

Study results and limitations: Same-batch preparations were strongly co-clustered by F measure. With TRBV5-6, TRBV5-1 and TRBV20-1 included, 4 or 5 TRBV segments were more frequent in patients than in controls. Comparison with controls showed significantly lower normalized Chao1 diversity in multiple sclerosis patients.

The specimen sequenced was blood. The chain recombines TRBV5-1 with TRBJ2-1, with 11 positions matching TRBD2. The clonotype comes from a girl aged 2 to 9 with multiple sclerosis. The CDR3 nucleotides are TGCGCCAGCAGCCCCGGACTAGCGGGCTCTGAGCAGTTCTTC. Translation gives CASSPGLAGSEQFF.